This TCR beta chain was sequenced in a study of cytomegalovirus exposure and HLA in healthy donors. Study-wide findings and caveats: The authors assumed roughly uniform sequencing depth across donors for presence/absence analyses. Most TCR sequences showed up rarely, but some public TCRs showed up in many donors. As was reported, the HLA-A and HLA-B alleles of most subjects were accurately predicted from TCR beta sequences.

The V and J ends lost 6 bases and 0 bases, in that order; junction bases with no gene match: 13. Germline CDR1 and CDR2: SGHDT and YYEEEE. This CDR3 region has 18 residues. The PCR had 60 Vbeta and 13 Jbeta primers. Profiled with immunoSEQ multiplex PCR; TCRdb holds only in-frame clones, not every one. The table includes 150,000 to 200,000 clones, approximately 78% detected once. Remarks on this clone: Antigen specificity is unknown.

The sequencing sample was made of PBMCs. This clonotype was sampled from a woman between 18 and 29 years old in good health and CMV-seronegative. The rearrangement joins TRBV5-6 to TRBJ2-1; 9 bases fit TRBD2. Here the CDR3 reads CASTHASGAALSYNEQFF. The CDR3 DNA reads TGTGCCAGCACCCACGCTAGCGGGGCCGCCCTCTCCTACAATGAGCAGTTCTTC.